A selection of T cell receptor beta chains follows, all from one sample in a study of T cell responses to AZD1222 COVID-19 vaccine. Method: immunoSEQ multiplex PCR; TCRdb's copy keeps in-frame clones and lacks some. The top ten clones hold 6.2% of a sample with about 110,000 clones, 90% to 95% of them seen once. The sequencing here drew on peripheral blood, taken 28 days after the second AZD1222 dose. The receptors shown here come from an adult who received the AZD1222 COVID-19 vaccine. Each CDR3 is given without its conserved first and last residue. Fields, in order: J gene, CDR3 length, V gene, CDR3 protein.

J gene: TRBJ1-5
CDR3 length: 11
V gene: TRBV6-5
CDR3 protein: ASSRTGCQPQH

J gene: TRBJ1-1
CDR3 length: 11
V gene: TRBV6-5
CDR3 protein: ASFVGGGTEAF

J gene: TRBJ1-1
CDR3 length: 15
V gene: TRBV5-5
CDR3 protein: ASSLVGGQGKGTEAF

J gene: TRBJ1-5
CDR3 length: 12
V gene: TRBV6-5
CDR3 protein: ASKDRGKGQPQH

J gene: TRBJ2-7
CDR3 length: 15
V gene: TRBV7-2
CDR3 protein: ASSLAETAGYSYEQY

J gene: TRBJ2-2
CDR3 length: 11
V gene: TRBV25-1
CDR3 protein: ASTDRGTGELF

J gene: TRBJ1-4
CDR3 length: 13
V gene: TRBV9
CDR3 protein: ASSLHREPNEKLF

J gene: TRBJ2-1
CDR3 length: 13
V gene: TRBV5-1
CDR3 protein: ASSLGLADYNEQF

J gene: TRBJ1-2
CDR3 length: 13
V gene: TRBV6-5
CDR3 protein: ASSYALTQGHGYT

J gene: TRBJ2-2
CDR3 length: 11
V gene: TRBV2
CDR3 protein: ASIGQNTGELF

J gene: TRBJ2-2
CDR3 length: 13
V gene: TRBV24-1
CDR3 protein: ATSDPDIRVGELF

J gene: TRBJ1-2
CDR3 length: 13
V gene: TRBV7-9
CDR3 protein: ASSLADSGLYGYT

J gene: TRBJ1-5
CDR3 length: 14
V gene: TRBV19
CDR3 protein: ASSIDTGEGNQPQH

J gene: TRBJ2-2
CDR3 length: 18
V gene: TRBV5-1
CDR3 protein: ASSPGQGARRRTDTGELF

J gene: TRBJ1-6
CDR3 length: 12
V gene: TRBV7-9
CDR3 protein: ASSLIQDNSPLH

J gene: TRBJ2-3
CDR3 length: 12
V gene: TRBV5-1
CDR3 protein: ASSLEYSTDTQY

J gene: TRBJ1-3
CDR3 length: 13
V gene: TRBV27
CDR3 protein: ASSSLRGAGNTIY

J gene: TRBJ2-7
CDR3 length: 13
V gene: TRBV7-6
CDR3 protein: ASSLQQTSSYEQY

J gene: TRBJ2-2
CDR3 length: 13
V gene: TRBV5-4
CDR3 protein: ASSTGTTNTGELF

J gene: TRBJ1-4
CDR3 length: 13
V gene: TRBV3-1/TRBV3-2
CDR3 protein: ASSQVLVREEKLF

J gene: TRBJ2-5
CDR3 length: 11
V gene: TRBV12-3/TRBV12-4
CDR3 protein: ASNRRVLETQY

J gene: TRBJ2-1
CDR3 length: 14
V gene: TRBV9
CDR3 protein: ASSRRAGVGYNEQF

J gene: TRBJ1-6
CDR3 length: 11
V gene: TRBV18
CDR3 protein: ASGGDRNSPLH

J gene: TRBJ2-1
CDR3 length: 13
V gene: TRBV27
CDR3 protein: ASSSHAGGYNEQF

J gene: TRBJ2-1
CDR3 length: 9
V gene: TRBV20-1
CDR3 protein: SVPIRNEQF

J gene: TRBJ1-5
CDR3 length: 16
V gene: TRBV21-1
CDR3 protein: ASSKPLPSSYSNQPQH

J gene: TRBJ1-4
CDR3 length: 13
V gene: TRBV18
CDR3 protein: ASSLTGPTNEKLF

J gene: TRBJ2-7
CDR3 length: 11
V gene: TRBV5-1
CDR3 protein: ASSPQGTHEQY

J gene: TRBJ1-1
CDR3 length: 11
V gene: TRBV12-3/TRBV12-4
CDR3 protein: ASSLRQGTEAF

J gene: TRBJ2-7
CDR3 length: 13
V gene: TRBV6-5
CDR3 protein: ASRGGSGSSYEQY

J gene: TRBJ1-6
CDR3 length: 12
V gene: TRBV11-2
CDR3 protein: ASSRKGKNSPLH

J gene: TRBJ1-6
CDR3 length: 14
V gene: TRBV28
CDR3 protein: ASSFSPGAKDSPLH

J gene: TRBJ1-2
CDR3 length: 9
V gene: TRBV5-1
CDR3 protein: ASRLGYGYT

J gene: TRBJ1-1
CDR3 length: 13
V gene: TRBV7-2
CDR3 protein: ASSLEGRYNTEAF

J gene: TRBJ2-6
CDR3 length: 14
V gene: TRBV9
CDR3 protein: ASSVSGGSGANVLT

J gene: TRBJ1-1
CDR3 length: 11
V gene: TRBV19
CDR3 protein: ASSNTGSTEAF

J gene: TRBJ2-3
CDR3 length: 14
V gene: TRBV19
CDR3 protein: ASSRPDRGSTDTQY

J gene: TRBJ2-7
CDR3 length: 13
V gene: TRBV9
CDR3 protein: ASSLLADASYEQY

J gene: TRBJ1-5
CDR3 length: 12
V gene: TRBV28
CDR3 protein: ASTGAGIRQPQH